The 21 T cell receptor beta chains in this list originate from one sample, sequenced in a study of T cell responses to AZD1222 COVID-19 vaccine. The data were produced by immunoSEQ multiplex PCR, yet TCRdb's version contains in-frame clones alone and is incomplete. The table shows around 100,000 clones, with roughly 90% occurring only once. The sequencing here drew on peripheral blood, taken on day 0 of AZD1222 vaccination. Receptors were obtained from an adult in good health.

V gene TRBV7-6 combines with J gene TRBJ2-3; D may match TRBD1 or TRBD2 (7 bases each). Trimming cost V 1 base and J 5 bases, with 13 bases left between them. The CDR3 loop spans 15 amino acids. The germline CDR1 and CDR2 sequences are SGHVS and FNYEAQ. The CDR3, as DNA: TGTGCCAGCAGCTTAGGCGCAGGGGGGGGAGATACGCAGTATTTT. It codes for CASSLGAGGGDTQYF.

V gene TRBV29-1 combines with J gene TRBJ2-3; 9 bases are a match to TRBD2. After removal of 7 bases from V and 5 bases from J, the junction contained 13 bases not matched to a gene. The CDR3 extends over 15 amino acids. CDR1 and CDR2 (germline): SQVTM, ANQGSEA. CDR3 residues: CSAAFSGRGGDTQYF. The CDR3 DNA reads TGCAGCGCCGCTTTTAGCGGGAGAGGTGGAGATACGCAGTATTTT.

This clone was seen just once. The chain has TRBV27 and TRBJ1-4; no clear D. V was pared by 5 bases and J by 8 bases, with 15 bases between. The CDR3 extends over 14 amino acids. Germline V gives CDR1 MNHEY, CDR2 SMNVEV (reference sequence). The CDR3 sequence is CASSTRLTREKLFF. CDR3 in DNA: TGTGCCAGCAGTACCAGGCTTACCAGGGAAAAACTGTTTTTT. Looking up the rest from reference TRBV27 and TRBJ1-4 gives the full variable domain: EAQVTQNPRYLITVTGKKLTVTCSQNMNHEYMSWYRQDPGLGLRQIYYSMNVEVTDKGDVPEGYKVSRKEKRNFPLILESPSPNQTSLYFCASSTRLTREKLFFGSGTQLSVL.

This clone has a single count. V is TRBV27 and J is TRBJ2-1; 10 positions agree with TRBD2. This CDR3 comprises 16 residues. V lost 3 bases and J lost 7; bases outside the gene matches: 9. CDR1 and CDR2 from the germline V gene are MNHEY and SMNVEV (reference sequence). The CDR3 DNA follows: TGTGCCAGCAGTTTTTGGCTAGCGGGAGTTGGGAATGAGCAGTTCTTC. It is translated as CASSFWLAGVGNEQFF.

The V and J genes are TRBV7-9 and TRBJ2-7, with 7 bases lining up with TRBD2. The V gene's germline CDR1 is SEHNR and CDR2 FQNEAQ (reference sequence). Unmatched junction bases numbered 10, after V lost 1 base and J lost 1 base. CDR3 length: 17 residues. The CDR3 DNA is TGTGCCAGCAGCTTAGTCCCAGGGTCTAGCGGATCCTACGAGCAGTACTTC. Its translation is CASSLVPGSSGSYEQYF. Looking up the rest from reference TRBV7-9 and TRBJ2-7 gives the full variable domain: DTGVSQNPRHKITKRGQNVTFRCDPISEHNRLYWYRQTLGQGPEFLTYFQNEAQLEKSRLLSDRFSAERPKGSFSTLEIQRTEQGDSAMYLCASSLVPGSSGSYEQYFGPGTRLTVT.

V is TRBV4-3 and J is TRBJ1-4; D is possibly TRBD1 (5 bases). The CDR3 is 16 residues long. The V gene lost 0 bases and the J gene lost 12 bases, with 20 bases spanning the gap. Germline V gene data show CDR1 as LGHNA and CDR2 as YSLEER. CDR3 region: CASSQDRGRAGLELFF. Here the CDR3 DNA reads TGCGCCAGCAGCCAAGATCGGGGCAGGGCCGGCTTGGAACTGTTTTTT.

The J gene is TRBJ2-2, the V gene TRBV24-1, with 10 bases aligning to TRBD2. The CDR3 length is 18 residues. Germline V CDR1 and CDR2: KGHDR, SFDVKD. The junction had 9 bases not matched to a gene; V was cut back by 1 base and J by 5 bases. The CDR3 DNA reads as TGTGCCACCAGTGATTTCCCACTAGCGGGGAAGGGGACCGGGGAGCTGTTTTTT. Residues: CATSDFPLAGKGTGELFF.

The chain recombines TRBV9 with TRBJ2-7; no clear D gene. The germline CDR1 and CDR2 sequences are SGDLS and YYNGEE. V lost 0 bases and J lost 3, with 13 bases in between. The CDR3 is made up of 15 amino acids. The CDR3 reads CASSVDAVPGYEQYF. The CDR3 nucleotides read TGTGCCAGCAGCGTAGATGCGGTCCCGGGCTACGAGCAGTACTTC.

The chain carries TRBV28 and TRBJ2-1; no reliable D call. The CDR3 contains 15 residues. Trimming took off 2 bases at V and 2 bases at J, with 10 bases between the two ends. Germline lookup yields CDR1 MDHEN and CDR2 SYDVKM. The CDR3 sequence: CASSLSAETYNEQFF. The CDR3 nucleotides are TGTGCCAGCAGTTTAAGCGCGGAAACCTACAATGAGCAGTTCTTC.

The DNA for the CDR3 is TGTGCCAGCAGCTCCCGGGGGGAGAACATTCAGTACTTC. Translated, it gives CASSSRGENIQYF. The J gene is TRBJ2-4, the V gene TRBV7-2; 7 nucleotides agree with TRBD2. CDR3 length equals 13 residues. Germline V gene sequence: CDR1 SGHTA, CDR2 FQGNSA. V shed 4 bases, J shed 7 bases, and the junction held 4 bases outside the gene matches.

The rearrangement joins TRBV15 to TRBJ2-1; TRBD2 aligns across 7 bases. Trimming removed 0 bases from V and 7 bases from J; junction bases left unmatched: 9. The CDR3 has 16 residues. Germline-derived CDR1 and CDR2 are LNHNV and YYDKDF (reference sequence). The CDR3 reads CATSRDLTGGMNEQFF. The CDR3 bases are TGTGCCACCAGCAGAGATCTGACGGGAGGTATGAATGAGCAGTTCTTC.

The chain joins TRBV5-1 to TRBJ2-7; no reliable D call. CDR3 length: 15 residues. V was shortened by 0 bases and J by 0 bases, with 10 bases between the two germline ends. The germline V gene encodes CDR1 SGHRS and CDR2 YFSETQ. The chain's CDR3 is CASSLDRQTSYEQYF. CDR3 sequence (DNA): TGCGCCAGCAGCTTGGATCGGCAGACCTCCTACGAGCAGTACTTC.

CDR3 sequence reads: CASSQAKRFGTTEAFF. The DNA for the CDR3 is TGTGCCAGCAGCCAAGCTAAGAGGTTTGGGACCACTGAAGCTTTCTTT. This chain joins TRBV4-2 and TRBJ1-1; a weak D match, TRBD1 (5 bases). Per the germline V gene, CDR1 is LGHNA and CDR2 is YNFKEQ. The germline V and J ends were trimmed by 1 base and 4 bases, with 16 bases remaining between them. The CDR3 consists of 16 residues.

This sequence joins TRBV9 and TRBJ2-7; possibly TRBD1 or TRBD2 for D (5 bases each). The CDR3 runs 14 residues. Trimming shortened V by 1 base and J by 5 bases, and 13 bases separated the two germline ends. The germline gives CDR1 SGDLS, CDR2 YYNGEE. The CDR3: CASSVWGPADEQYF. Here the CDR3 DNA reads TGTGCCAGCAGCGTATGGGGACCGGCGGACGAGCAGTACTTC.

The chain joins TRBV4-2 to TRBJ1-2; D possibly corresponds to TRBD1 (5 bases). This CDR3 spans 18 amino acids. Germline V gives CDR1 LGHNA, CDR2 YNFKEQ. The V gene lost 0 bases and the J gene lost 0 bases, with 17 bases spanning the gap. CDR3 in DNA: TGTGCCAGCAGCCAAGATGATATCATGGGGGGAGCTAACTATGGCTACACCTTC. It is translated as CASSQDDIMGGANYGYTF.

The CDR3: CAWSNKNLYEQYF. In DNA, the CDR3 is TGTGCCTGGAGTAACAAAAACCTCTACGAGCAGTACTTC. The V gene is TRBV30, the J gene TRBJ2-7; D call uncertain. CDR1 and CDR2 (germline): GTSNPN, SVGIG (reference sequence). The CDR3 is 13 residues long. V was pared by 2 bases and J by 3 bases, with 11 bases between.

This chain joins TRBV27 and TRBJ1-2; 7 positions agree with TRBD1. The V gene's germline CDR1 is MNHEY and CDR2 SMNVEV (reference sequence). V was pared by 5 bases and J by 1 base, with 7 bases of the junction left unmatched. The CDR3 has 15 residues. CDR3 residues: CASSAYRDSNYGYTF. DNA for the CDR3: TGTGCCAGCAGTGCCTACCGGGACAGTAACTATGGCTACACCTTC.

CDR3 sequence (DNA): TGCAGCGTTGATTGGGCAGCAGGCACTGAAGCTTTCTTT. As protein: CSVDWAAGTEAFF. The chain employs TRBV29-1 and TRBJ1-1, with D uncertain. Trimming removed 3 bases from V and 4 bases from J, with 12 bases in between. The CDR3 covers 13 residues. From germline, CDR1 is SQVTM and CDR2 ANQGSEA.

The chain employs TRBV18 and TRBJ1-1; D not certain. Deletions cut 4 bases from V and 4 bases from J, with 10 bases between. Germline CDR1 reads KGHSH; CDR2 reads LQKENI. The CDR3 is made up of 13 amino acids. For the CDR3, the DNA is TGTGCCAGCTCACTAGGACTGCCCACTGAAGCTTTCTTT. This codes for CASSLGLPTEAFF.

V usage is TRBV4-1 and J usage is TRBJ2-1, with D tentatively TRBD1 (6 bases). The CDR3 sequence is 16 residues long. Germline V gene data show CDR1 as MGHRA and CDR2 as YSYEKL. V lost 1 base and J lost 8, with 18 bases in between. CDR3 protein: CASSQGRGWVGHEQFF. CDR3 in DNA: TGCGCCAGCAGCCAAGGCAGGGGATGGGTGGGCCATGAGCAGTTCTTC.

The V call is TRBV7-2, the J call TRBJ2-3; D is uncertain. CDR1 is SGHTA, CDR2 FQGNSA, per germline. This CDR3 is 14 amino acids long. Trimming pared 4 bases from V and 4 bases from J, leaving 12 bases between. The CDR3 is CASSSGDSADTQYF. For the CDR3, the DNA is TGTGCCAGCAGCTCCGGTGACTCGGCAGATACGCAGTATTTT.